The 15 T cell receptor beta chains in this list originate from one sample, sequenced in a study of blood T cell repertoires in COVID-19. Some clones are missing from TCRdb's copy, which holds only in-frame ones; the method was immunoSEQ multiplex PCR. In the table there are 45,000 to 60,000 clones, around 84% of which are singletons. Sequencing was done on a sample of peripheral blood. These receptors came from a man in his 70s with active COVID-19.

The CDR3, as DNA: TGTGCCAGCAGTCGAGGGGAGGGAGAGACCCAGTACTTC. Its protein is CASSRGEGETQYF. The chain uses TRBV6-6 and TRBJ2-5; TRBD2 matches 7 bases. V lost 5 bases and J lost 4; bases outside the gene matches: 4. Germline loops: CDR1 MNHNY, CDR2 SVGAGI (reference sequence). This CDR3 is built from 13 residues.

V is TRBV9 and J is TRBJ1-5, with TRBD1 matching over 7 bases. The CDR3 contains 15 residues. Germline assignment: CDR1 SGDLS and CDR2 YYNGEE. V lost 4 bases to trimming and J lost 3 bases; unmatched junction nucleotides: 7. CDR3 coding DNA: TGTGCCAGCAGCCCCCGGGGACAGTTCAATCAGCCCCAGCATTTT. Translating it yields CASSPRGQFNQPQHF.

The chain has TRBV5-1 and TRBJ2-5; 7 nucleotides agree with TRBD1. The CDR3 sequence is 15 residues long. J was trimmed by 1 base and V by 5 bases; bases with no gene match: 8. Germline V gives CDR1 SGHRS, CDR2 YFSETQ. CDR3 nucleotides: TGCGCCAGCAGTCTTACAGGGGTCCCCCAAGAGACCCAGTACTTC. Translated, it gives CASSLTGVPQETQYF. The complete variable domain, with remaining parts taken from reference TRBV5-1 and TRBJ2-5, reads KAGVTQTPRYLIKTRGQQVTLSCSPISGHRSVSWYQQTPGQGLQFLFEYFSETQRNKGNFPGRFSGRQFSNSRSEMNVSTLELGDSALYLCASSLTGVPQETQYFGPGTRLLVL.

V usage is TRBV7-2 and J usage is TRBJ2-2, with no clear D. Germline loops: CDR1 SGHTA, CDR2 FQGNSA. The V and J ends lost 2 bases and 7 bases respectively, with 8 bases between them. The CDR3 runs to 13 residues. CDR3 coding DNA: TGTGCCAGCAGCTTAACTCTGGTCGGGGAGCTGTTTTTT. The encoded protein is CASSLTLVGELFF.

V gene TRBV5-1 combines with J gene TRBJ1-1; maybe TRBD1 (5 bases). V was clipped by 4 bases and J by 1 base, with 14 bases between them. The germline V gene has CDR1 SGHRS and CDR2 YFSETQ. CDR3 length: 15 residues. CDR3 in amino acids: CASSPGGGSNTEAFF. For the CDR3, the DNA is TGCGCCAGCAGCCCCGGCGGGGGGTCGAACACTGAAGCTTTCTTT.

The gene calls are TRBV3-1 (or the pseudogene TRBV3-2) and TRBJ2-1, with D possibly matching TRBD2 (7 bases). Germline lookup yields CDR1 LGHDT and CDR2 YNNKEL (reference sequence). V was shortened by 3 bases and J by 6 bases, with 18 bases between the two germline ends. The CDR3 runs to 16 residues. Here the CDR3 DNA reads TGTGCCAGCAGCCAGGGAAGGGGGGGGGTCCCCAATGAGCAGTTCTTC. Protein: CASSQGRGGVPNEQFF.

This sequence joins TRBV6-5 and TRBJ1-1, with D uncertain. Trimming shortened V by 0 bases and J by 4 bases, and 6 bases separated the two germline ends. The CDR3 consists of 13 residues. Germline V gives CDR1 MNHEY, CDR2 SVGAGI. The CDR3 nucleotides are TGTGCCAGCAGTTACTCGCGGTCCACTGAAGCTTTCTTT. Encoded protein: CASSYSRSTEAFF.

This rearrangement joins TRBV6-6 to TRBJ1-2; D remains ambiguous. Trimming took off 2 bases at V and 2 bases at J, with 15 bases between the two ends. The CDR3 has 16 amino acids. CDR1 is MNHNY, CDR2 SVGAGI, per germline (reference sequence). The CDR3 reads CASSYPEDPRNYGYTF. CDR3 sequence (DNA): TGTGCCAGCAGTTACCCCGAAGATCCGAGGAACTATGGCTACACCTTC.

The J gene is TRBJ2-2, the V gene TRBV7-2, with TRBD1 identical over 7 bases. The CDR3 totals 13 residues. Germline lookup yields CDR1 SGHTA and CDR2 FQGNSA. V lost 5 bases to trimming and J lost 6 bases; unmatched junction nucleotides: 3. The CDR3 sequence: CASSRDRAGELFF. For the CDR3, the DNA is TGTGCCAGCAGCCGCGACAGGGCCGGGGAGCTGTTTTTT. Based on the CDR3 plus reference TRBV7-2 and TRBJ2-2, the full variable domain is GAGVSQSPSNKVTEKGKDVELRCDPISGHTALYWYRQSLGQGLEFLIYFQGNSAPDKSGLPSDRFSAERTGGSVSTLTIQRTQQEDSAVYLCASSRDRAGELFFGEGSRLTVL.

The J gene is TRBJ2-5, the V gene TRBV7-6; no firm D call. V lost 8 bases to trimming and J lost 5 bases, with 15 bases between them. Germline V gene sequence: CDR1 SGHVS, CDR2 FNYEAQ. The CDR3 length is 13 residues. The CDR3 here is CASQVAKVETQYF. In DNA form, the CDR3 reads TGTGCCAGCCAGGTGGCGAAGGTGGAGACCCAGTACTTC.

J is TRBJ1-5 and V is TRBV30; the match to TRBD1 covers 12 bases. This CDR3 is 17 amino acids long. In germline, CDR1 is GTSNPN, CDR2 SVGIG (reference sequence). V dropped 5 bases and J dropped 2; count of bases not matched to a gene: 10. This CDR3 reads CAWGPGQGAVGNQPQHF. For the CDR3, the DNA is TGTGCCTGGGGCCCGGGACAGGGGGCTGTTGGCAATCAGCCCCAGCATTTT.

CDR3 protein: CASTARASGGANTGELFF. The DNA of the CDR3 is TGTGCCAGCACCGCGAGGGCTAGCGGGGGAGCTAACACCGGGGAGCTGTTTTTT. This chain joins TRBV6-4 and TRBJ2-2; 10 bases fit TRBD2. CDR3 size: 18 residues. Germline CDR1 MRHNA, CDR2 SNTAGT. Unmatched junction bases numbered 13, after V lost 7 bases and J lost 2 bases.

The chain employs TRBV7-9 and TRBJ1-1; D remains unclear. From germline, CDR1 is SEHNR and CDR2 FQNEAQ (reference sequence). CDR3 length equals 13 residues. V was cut by 2 bases and J by 1 base, with 5 bases left in between. CDR3 sequence: CASSLNKNTEAFF. CDR3 nucleotide sequence: TGTGCCAGCAGCTTAAACAAGAACACTGAAGCTTTCTTT.

The count of this clone is one. The rearrangement joins TRBV6-2 or TRBV6-3 to TRBJ2-1, with D unresolved. Germline CDR1 reads MNHEY; CDR2 reads SVGEGT. Between the trimmed V and J ends, which lost 3 bases and 5 bases, there was a span of 8 bases. The CDR3 is 13 residues long. The CDR3, as DNA: TGTGCCAGCAGTTATCGTGAGAACAATGAGCAGTTCTTC. Encoded protein: CASSYRENNEQFF.

V and J are TRBV7-2 and TRBJ2-7; the match to TRBD2 covers 8 bases. CDR1 is SGHTA and CDR2 is FQGNSA in the germline V gene. With V trimmed by 3 bases and J by 6 bases, 4 bases remained unmatched. This CDR3 contains 13 residues. The CDR3 region is CASSFARGVEQYF. CDR3 coding DNA: TGTGCCAGCAGCTTCGCGCGGGGGGTCGAGCAGTACTTC.